This T cell receptor (beta chain) comes out of a study of response to subunit inactivated influenza vaccine. Study-level findings and limits: New T cells are recruited in small numbers by each seasonal influenza vaccination, according to the authors' suggestion.

This clonotype was seen a handful of times. Its antigen is unidentified. TCRdb re-derived calls from the RT-PCR reads in MiXCR, one entry per CDR3 protein. The data contain some 190,000 distinct CDR3 sequences, approximately 14% of them seen just once; the ten biggest clones take up roughly 25%. The germline V gene has CDR1 MDHEN and CDR2 SYDVKM. The CDR3 sequence is 16 residues long. V lost 6 bases to trimming and J lost 4 bases, with 22 bases between them. This receptor was obtained from a man in his fifties who received an inactivated influenza vaccine. The rearrangement links TRBV28 to TRBJ2-7; perhaps TRBD2 as D (6 bases). The source was CD8+ T cells sorted from PBMCs, collected about 5 days after vaccination. CDR3 protein: CASSHSSGQSLYEQYF. The CDR3 bases are TGTGCCAGCAGCCACTCGAGCGGGCAGTCCCTTTACGAGCAGTACTTC.